This T cell receptor beta chain was observed in a study of cytomegalovirus exposure and HLA in healthy donors. PCR amplification relied on 60 Vbeta primers (plus 13 Jbeta primers). Authors' processing steps: In a later analysis, the count reached 75 million to 90 million unique TCR beta chains, with roughly 12 million shared. Assay used: immunoSEQ multiplex PCR; TCRdb lists only in-frame clones, some missing. V, J and clone size reflect that table, while D and trimming were determined from the DNA. Among roughly 130,000 clones listed, over 80% were seen once. The CDR3 has 16 residues. Trimming removed 1 base at V and 2 bases at J, with 13 bases between. Germline loops: CDR1 SGDLS, CDR2 YYNGEE. Overall study findings and caveats: TCR sequences were mostly rare, though some public TCRs occurred in many donors. It is likely that the observed cluster of highly shared sequence variants was a sequencing artifact. Follow-up analysis later connected one missense variant in DCLRE1C with trimming of TCR beta V- and J-genes.

As regards this clone: Antigen specificity is unknown.

This sequence was found in a young man in good health and CMV-seronegative. The chain uses TRBV9 and TRBJ1-3; unclear D gene. The material sequenced was PBMCs. This chain's CDR3 is CASSVFATDPGNTIYF. CDR3 nucleotides: TGTGCCAGCAGCGTATTTGCAACAGACCCTGGAAACACCATATATTTT.